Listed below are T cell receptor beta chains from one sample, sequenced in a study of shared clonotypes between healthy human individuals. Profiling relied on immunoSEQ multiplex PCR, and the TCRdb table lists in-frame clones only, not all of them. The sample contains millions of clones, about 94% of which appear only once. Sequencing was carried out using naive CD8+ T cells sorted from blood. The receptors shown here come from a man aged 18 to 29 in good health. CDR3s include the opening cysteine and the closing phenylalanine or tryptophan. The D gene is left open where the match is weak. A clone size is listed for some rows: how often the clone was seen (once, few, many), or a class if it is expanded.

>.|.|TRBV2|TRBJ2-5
CASSVIGQAEGETQYF
TGTGCCAGCAGTGTTATTGGACAGGCGGAGGGGGAGACCCAGTACTTC
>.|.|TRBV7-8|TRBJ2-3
CASSLLPESTDTQYF
TGTGCCAGCAGCTTGCTCCCTGAAAGCACAGATACGCAGTATTTT
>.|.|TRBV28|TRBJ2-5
CASSPPRQGGQETQYF
TGTGCCAGCAGTCCGCCCAGGCAGGGTGGCCAAGAGACCCAGTACTTC
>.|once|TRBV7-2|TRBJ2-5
CASSLDTDGQETQYF
TGTGCCAGCAGCTTAGATACGGACGGCCAAGAGACCCAGTACTTC
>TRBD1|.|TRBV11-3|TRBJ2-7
CASSPTGTSYEQYF
TGTGCCAGCAGCCCGACAGGGACCTCCTACGAGCAGTACTTC
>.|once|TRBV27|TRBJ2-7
CASSLSAGNPYEQYF
TGTGCCAGCAGTTTATCGGCAGGGAACCCCTACGAGCAGTACTTC
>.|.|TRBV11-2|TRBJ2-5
CASSLLGEGTQETQYF
TGTGCCAGCAGTCTTTTGGGAGAGGGGACGCAAGAGACCCAGTACTTC
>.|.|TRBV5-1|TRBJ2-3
CASSLDGVGDTQYF
TGCGCCAGCAGCTTGGATGGGGTGGGAGATACGCAGTATTTT
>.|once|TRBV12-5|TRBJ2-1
CASGFSGRYNEQFF
TGTGCTAGTGGTTTCAGTGGTCGCTACAATGAGCAGTTCTTC
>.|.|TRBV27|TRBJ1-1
CASSFGRRNTEAFF
TGTGCCAGCAGTTTTGGCAGAAGGAACACTGAAGCTTTCTTT
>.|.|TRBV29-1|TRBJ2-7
CSVFGGPYEQYF
TGCAGCGTTTTTGGCGGGCCCTACGAGCAGTACTTC
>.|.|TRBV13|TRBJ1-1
CASSLAGGDTEAFF
TGTGCCAGCAGCTTAGCCGGTGGAGACACTGAAGCTTTCTTT
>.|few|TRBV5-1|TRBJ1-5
CASSPLGVSSNQPQHF
TGCGCCAGCAGCCCCCTCGGGGTATCTAGCAATCAGCCCCAGCATTTT
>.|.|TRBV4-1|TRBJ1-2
CASSQAGIRDLDGYTF
TGCGCCAGCAGCCAAGCAGGTATTAGGGATTTAGATGGCTACACCTTC
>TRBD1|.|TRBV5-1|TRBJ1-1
CASSIGQGPNTEAFF
TGCGCCAGCAGCATCGGACAGGGACCGAACACTGAAGCTTTCTTT
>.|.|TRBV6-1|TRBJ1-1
CASSDIRENTEAFF
TGTGCCAGCAGCGATATCCGGGAGAACACTGAAGCTTTCTTT
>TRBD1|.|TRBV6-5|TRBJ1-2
CASSLTDRAVGYTF
TGTGCCAGCAGCCTCACGGACAGGGCGGTAGGCTACACCTTC
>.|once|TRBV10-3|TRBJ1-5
CAISEGTSNQPQHF
TGTGCCATCAGTGAAGGGACTTCAAATCAGCCCCAGCATTTT
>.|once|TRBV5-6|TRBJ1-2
CASSLGTNYGYTF
TGTGCCAGCAGCCTCGGGACGAACTATGGCTACACCTTC
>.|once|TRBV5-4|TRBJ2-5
CASSVDPEETQYF
TGTGCCAGCAGCGTTGACCCGGAGGAGACCCAGTACTTC
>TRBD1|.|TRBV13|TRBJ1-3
CASSFEGAPGNTIYF
TGTGCCAGCAGCTTCGAGGGGGCTCCTGGAAACACCATATATTTT
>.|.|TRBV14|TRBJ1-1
CASSLRGGTEAFF
TGTGCCAGCAGCCTAAGAGGGGGGACTGAAGCTTTCTTT
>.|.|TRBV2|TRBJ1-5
CASSEGATSNQPQHF
TGTGCCAGCAGTGAGGGGGCTACGAGCAATCAGCCCCAGCATTTT
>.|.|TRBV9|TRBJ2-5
CASSGPTGLETQYF
TGTGCCAGCAGCGGTCCAACAGGCCTAGAGACCCAGTACTTC
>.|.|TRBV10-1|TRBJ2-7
CASSLGPLAESYEQYF
TGCGCCAGCAGCCTCGGTCCATTAGCGGAGAGCTACGAGCAGTACTTC
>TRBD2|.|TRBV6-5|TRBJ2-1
CASSPGLAGYNEQFF
TGTGCCAGCAGTCCGGGACTAGCGGGTTACAATGAGCAGTTCTTC
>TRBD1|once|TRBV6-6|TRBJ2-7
CASSLTGQGFDEQYF
TGTGCCAGCAGTCTGACAGGGCAAGGGTTTGACGAGCAGTACTTC
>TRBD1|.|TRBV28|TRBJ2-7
CASQQDRGPSYEQYF
TGTGCCAGCCAACAGGACAGGGGACCCTCCTACGAGCAGTACTTC
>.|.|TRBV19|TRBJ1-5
CASSVSEYSNQPQHF
TGTGCCAGTAGTGTCAGCGAATATAGCAATCAGCCCCAGCATTTT
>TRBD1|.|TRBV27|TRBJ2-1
CASSWTGYNEQFF
TGTGCCAGCTCCTGGACAGGGTACAATGAGCAGTTCTTC
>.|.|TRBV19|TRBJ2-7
CASSFRTATYEQYF
TGTGCCAGTAGTTTCAGGACAGCCACCTACGAGCAGTACTTC
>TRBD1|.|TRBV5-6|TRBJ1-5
CASSVMQGVGNQPQHF
TGTGCCAGCAGCGTAATGCAGGGGGTTGGCAATCAGCCCCAGCATTTT
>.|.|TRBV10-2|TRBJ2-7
CASSESAGSYEQYF
TGCGCCAGCAGTGAGTCGGCAGGCTCCTACGAGCAGTACTTC
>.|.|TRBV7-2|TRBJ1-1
CASSLSFSSRTEAFF
TGTGCCAGCAGCTTGTCCTTCAGTAGTCGCACTGAAGCTTTCTTT
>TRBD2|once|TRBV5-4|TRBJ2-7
CASSSSGLAGIYEQYF
TGTGCCAGCAGCTCGTCCGGACTAGCGGGAATATACGAGCAGTACTTC
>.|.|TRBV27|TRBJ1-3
CASSLTGGGVNTIYF
TGTGCCAGCAGTTTAACCGGGGGCGGAGTAAACACCATATATTTT
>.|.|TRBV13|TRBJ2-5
CASSTPQGRETQYF
TGTGCCAGCAGCACCCCACAGGGGAGGGAGACCCAGTACTTC
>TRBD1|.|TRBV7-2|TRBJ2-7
CASSSPNWGQDEQYF
TGTGCCAGCAGCTCACCCAATTGGGGACAGGACGAGCAGTACTTC
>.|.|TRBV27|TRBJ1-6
CASSTGSHSPLHF
TGTGCCAGCAGCACCGGGAGTCATTCACCCCTCCACTTT
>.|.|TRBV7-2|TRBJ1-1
CASRLRGYGFTEAFF
TGTGCCAGCAGGCTACGGGGGTACGGTTTCACTGAAGCTTTCTTT
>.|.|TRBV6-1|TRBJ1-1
CASTGVGGTEAFF
TGTGCCAGCACTGGGGTGGGTGGCACTGAAGCTTTCTTT
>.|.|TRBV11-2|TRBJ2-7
CASSLEGLQGSYEQYF
TGTGCCAGCAGCTTAGAGGGACTACAGGGTTCCTACGAGCAGTACTTC
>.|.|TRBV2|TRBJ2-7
CASSDTAEVSYEQYF
TGTGCCAGCAGTGACACAGCGGAGGTCTCCTACGAGCAGTACTTC
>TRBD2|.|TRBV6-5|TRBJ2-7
CASSYTGEGPSYEQYF
TGTGCCAGCAGTTACACTGGGGAGGGGCCTTCCTACGAGCAGTACTTC
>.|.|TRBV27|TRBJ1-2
CASSLSIGERAYGYTF
TGTGCCAGCAGTTTATCGATTGGTGAAAGGGCCTATGGCTACACCTTC
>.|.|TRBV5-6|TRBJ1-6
CASSAPLGSYNSPLHF
TGTGCCAGCAGCGCCCCGTTAGGGTCCTATAATTCACCCCTCCACTTT
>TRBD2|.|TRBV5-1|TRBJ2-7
CASSLAGRGYEQYF
TGCGCCAGCAGCTTGGCCGGGAGGGGATACGAGCAGTACTTC
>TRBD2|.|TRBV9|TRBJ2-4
CASGREADIQYF
TGTGCCAGCGGGCGGGAGGCGGACATTCAGTACTTC
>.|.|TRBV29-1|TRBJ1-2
CSVEDQGHLRGYTF
TGCAGCGTTGAAGATCAAGGGCACCTTAGGGGCTACACCTTC
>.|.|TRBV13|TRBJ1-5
CASSFAGLGNQPQHF
TGTGCCAGCAGCTTTGCGGGGCTTGGCAATCAGCCCCAGCATTTT
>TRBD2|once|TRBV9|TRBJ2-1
CASSEGGGRAWEQFF
TGTGCCAGCAGCGAGGGTGGCGGGAGGGCCTGGGAGCAGTTCTTC
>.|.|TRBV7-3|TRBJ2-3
CASSLTGDTQYF
TGTGCCAGCAGCTTAACCGGGGATACGCAGTATTTT
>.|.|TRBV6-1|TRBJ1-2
CASSPGTSYGYTF
TGTGCCAGCAGCCCCGGGACCAGTTATGGCTACACCTTC
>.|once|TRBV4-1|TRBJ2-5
CASSQGLASQETQYF
TGCGCCAGCAGCCAAGGATTGGCGTCACAAGAGACCCAGTACTTC
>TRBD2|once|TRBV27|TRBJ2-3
CASSLSLAGSTDTQYF
TGTGCCAGCAGTTTATCACTAGCGGGGAGCACAGATACGCAGTATTTT
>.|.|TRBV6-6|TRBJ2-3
CASSYLGALADTQYF
TGTGCCAGCAGTTACTTGGGGGCTCTCGCAGATACGCAGTATTTT
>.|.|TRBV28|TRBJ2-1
CASTRAGVGYNEQFF
TGTGCCAGCACAAGGGCAGGGGTCGGCTACAATGAGCAGTTCTTC
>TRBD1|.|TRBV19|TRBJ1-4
CASSMQGAYEKLFF
TGTGCCAGTAGTATGCAGGGGGCTTATGAAAAACTGTTTTTT
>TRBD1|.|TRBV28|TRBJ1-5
CASSPGQGLNQPQHF
TGTGCCAGCAGCCCGGGACAGGGACTCAATCAGCCCCAGCATTTT
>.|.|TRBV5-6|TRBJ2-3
CASSLRASGSTDTQYF
TGTGCCAGCAGCTTGAGAGCGAGCGGAAGCACAGATACGCAGTATTTT